This is a list of T cell receptor beta chains from one sample in a study of somatic mutations in cytotoxic T cells in rheumatoid arthritis. Sequencing was performed with immunoSEQ multiplex PCR; in TCRdb, only in-frame clones are kept and a portion is missing. The repertoire includes about 7,000 clones, 65% to 85% of them detected once, and 15% to 19% sits in the top ten. Sequencing was carried out using CD8+ T cells sorted from blood. The receptors derive from an adult with rheumatoid arthritis. The CDR3 runs from the conserved cysteine through the conserved F or W. The order of the fields is clone size, J gene, D gene, V gene, CDR3 DNA, CDR3 protein. A D gene is named only where the DNA matches it firmly. Only part of the rows carry a size: once, few, many, or a class if the clone is expanded.

few,TRBJ1-2,NA,TRBV27,TGTGCCAGCAGTTTACAGGGTTATGGCTACACCTTC,CASSLQGYGYTF
NA,TRBJ1-3,NA,TRBV30,TGTGCCTGGAGTGGTGGAAACACCATATATTTT,CAWSGGNTIYF
once,TRBJ2-2,NA,TRBV5-1,TGCGCCAGCAGCTTGGTTGCGTCCGGGGAGCTGTTTTTT,CASSLVASGELFF
NA,TRBJ2-4,NA,TRBV29-1,TGCAGCGTTGGCAATGCCTGGGGGGCCAAAAACATTCAGTACTTC,CSVGNAWGAKNIQYF
NA,TRBJ1-2,NA,TRBV9,TGTGCCAGCAGCGTAGGCAGGGGAGGGTATGGCTACACCTTC,CASSVGRGGYGYTF
NA,TRBJ2-7,TRBD1,TRBV5-1,TGCGCCAGCAGCCGGGACAGGGGAATGTACGAGCAGTACTTC,CASSRDRGMYEQYF
NA,TRBJ2-7,NA,TRBV30,TGTGCCTGCTCACCTGGCAGTATCTCCTACGAGCAGTACTTC,CACSPGSISYEQYF
NA,TRBJ2-1,NA,TRBV7-9,TGTGCCAGCAGCCCAGTAGCGAAAGACAGTGAGCAGTTCTTC,CASSPVAKDSEQFF
NA,TRBJ1-4,TRBD1,TRBV5-1,TGCGCCAGCAGCCGGACAGGGGATAATGAAAAACTGTTTTTT,CASSRTGDNEKLFF
NA,TRBJ1-4,NA,TRBV7-9,TGTGCCAGCAGCTTAGGACCGGTTTTTACTAATGAAAAACTGTTTTTT,CASSLGPVFTNEKLFF
NA,TRBJ2-5,NA,TRBV5-5,TGTGCCAGCACCCAGGGACTTCGTCAAGAGACCCAGTACTTC,CASTQGLRQETQYF
NA,TRBJ1-6,NA,TRBV6-1,TGTGCCAGCAGTGAAAGAGGGGCTTCCTATAATTCACCCCTCCACTTT,CASSERGASYNSPLHF
medium-sized,TRBJ1-4,NA,TRBV4-1,TGCGCCAGCAGCCAAGATCCAGGTCGTGAAAAACTGTTTTTT,CASSQDPGREKLFF
NA,TRBJ1-6,NA,TRBV11-1,TGTGCCAGCAGCTTAAGGAGGGACCGATCGAGTTCACCCCTCCACTTT,CASSLRRDRSSSPLHF
NA,TRBJ1-1,NA,TRBV6-4,TGTGCCAGCAGGGCCTTTAAGGGACAAAACACTGAAGCTTTCTTT,CASRAFKGQNTEAFF
NA,TRBJ1-1,NA,TRBV19,TGTGCCACCAGGGCGGGGATAACTGAAGCTTTCTTT,CATRAGITEAFF
once,TRBJ2-7,TRBD1,TRBV5-1,TGCGCCAGCAGCACCCTCACAGGGGGCCTCACCTACGAGCAGTACTTC,CASSTLTGGLTYEQYF
hyperexpanded,TRBJ1-6,TRBD1,TRBV6-4,TGTGCCAGCACCAGGGACAGGTATTCACCCCTCCACTTT,CASTRDRYSPLHF
NA,TRBJ2-3,NA,TRBV9,TGTGCCAGCAGCGTAGTTGATCTTAGAACAGATACGCAGTATTTT,CASSVVDLRTDTQYF
NA,TRBJ1-2,NA,TRBV29-1,TGCAGCGTTGCTTTCACGGGCCGAAACTATGGCTACACCTTC,CSVAFTGRNYGYTF
few,TRBJ2-5,TRBD1,TRBV7-9,TGTGCCAGCAGCTCCCGGGACAGGGGTGGGGAGACCCAGTACTTC,CASSSRDRGGETQYF
few,TRBJ1-1,TRBD1,TRBV4-3,TGCGCCAGCAGCCACGCCACAGGGGTGGGTACTGAAGCTTTCTTT,CASSHATGVGTEAFF
NA,TRBJ2-5,TRBD1,TRBV11-2,TGTGCCAGCAGCTTAGAATATCAAACTGACAGGGGCAAGACCCAGTACTTC,CASSLEYQTDRGKTQYF
NA,TRBJ2-1,TRBD2,TRBV5-1,TGCGCCAGCAGCTTGGCCGGGCTAGCGGGGGGCAATGAGCAGTTCTTC,CASSLAGLAGGNEQFF
NA,TRBJ2-7,TRBD2,TRBV30,TGTGCCTGGAGTCGTAGCGGGGACGCGGACGAGCAGTACTTC,CAWSRSGDADEQYF
few,TRBJ2-7,NA,TRBV5-1,TGCGCCAGCAGCTCTGCCTACGAGCAGTACTTC,CASSSAYEQYF
NA,TRBJ1-1,NA,TRBV19,TGTGCCAGTAGTATCGGGACCGCCACTGAAGCTTTCTTT,CASSIGTATEAFF
few,TRBJ1-1,TRBD1,TRBV18,TGTGCCAGCTCAGAAGACAGGGGCACTGAAGCTTTCTTT,CASSEDRGTEAFF
NA,TRBJ2-5,TRBD1,TRBV28,TGTGCCAGCAGCCCTACAGGGGGGCAAGAGACCCAGTACTTC,CASSPTGGQETQYF
NA,TRBJ2-4,NA,TRBV2,TGTGCCAGCACCTCGAGGGTACCCAAAAACATTCAGTACTTC,CASTSRVPKNIQYF
NA,TRBJ2-5,TRBD2,TRBV18,TGTGCCAGCTCACTATCGGCCGCCACTAGCGGGTACCAAGAGACCCAGTACTTC,CASSLSAATSGYQETQYF
once,TRBJ2-7,TRBD1,TRBV5-1,TGCGCCAGCAGCTTGGGACCCGGGACAGGGTCTTACGAGCAGTACTTC,CASSLGPGTGSYEQYF
NA,TRBJ2-3,NA,TRBV5-1,TGCGCCAGCAGGAGCACCACAGAGCGGAGAATCACGAGGGATACGCAGTATTTT,CASRSTTERRITRDTQYF
once,TRBJ1-2,NA,TRBV13,TGTGCCAGCAGCTTGGGGGGACCCTTCGACTATGGCTACACCTTC,CASSLGGPFDYGYTF
few,TRBJ2-7,NA,TRBV6-4,TGTGCCAGCAGTAAGGCCTACGAGCAGTACTTC,CASSKAYEQYF
NA,TRBJ2-7,TRBD1,TRBV27,TGTGCCAGCAGTCCCGGACAGGGGGCACCCTACGAGCAGTACTTC,CASSPGQGAPYEQYF
NA,TRBJ1-2,NA,TRBV5-4,TGTGCCAGCAGCTTCCCGGGGACTGGCTACACCTTC,CASSFPGTGYTF
NA,TRBJ2-7,NA,TRBV18,TGTGCCAGCTCACCTACACCATCCTACGAGCAGTACTTC,CASSPTPSYEQYF
NA,TRBJ1-2,NA,TRBV9,TGTGCCAGCAGCCCGGGACATGAACATCCTAACTATGGCTACACCTTC,CASSPGHEHPNYGYTF
NA,TRBJ2-3,NA,TRBV5-6,TGTGCCAGCAGCCTGGGACGCAGCACAGATACGCAGTATTTT,CASSLGRSTDTQYF
NA,TRBJ1-3,NA,TRBV6-1,TGTGCCAGCAGTGAAGCTCTCAGCTCTGGAAACACCATATATTTT,CASSEALSSGNTIYF
NA,TRBJ2-1,NA,TRBV30,TGTGCCTGGAGTGTATTCGGGGTGTACAATGAGCAGTTCTTC,CAWSVFGVYNEQFF
NA,TRBJ2-3,NA,TRBV19,TGTGCCAGTAGATCTACAGATACGCAGTATTTT,CASRSTDTQYF
NA,TRBJ2-7,NA,TRBV5-1,TGCGCCAGCAGCTTGGTTCAGGGGATCTACGAGCAGTACTTC,CASSLVQGIYEQYF
NA,TRBJ2-7,TRBD1,TRBV5-1,TGCGCCAGCAGCTCCCAGGGGGCTTACGAGCAGTACTTC,CASSSQGAYEQYF
NA,TRBJ2-3,NA,TRBV2,TGTGCCAGCCAGACTCCATTCACAGATACGCAGTATTTT,CASQTPFTDTQYF
NA,TRBJ2-6,NA,TRBV6-1,TGTGCCAGCAGTGAACAGGGGGGAGGCTCTGGGGCCAACGTCCTGACTTTC,CASSEQGGGSGANVLTF
NA,TRBJ2-1,TRBD2,TRBV27,TGTGCCAGCAGTTCTGGGAGACTAGCGGGGGCTAATGAGCAGTTCTTC,CASSSGRLAGANEQFF
NA,TRBJ1-2,NA,TRBV6-5,TGTGCCAGCAGTCACCTCGGGGGGGCTCGCGATGGCTACACCTTC,CASSHLGGARDGYTF
few,TRBJ1-1,TRBD1,TRBV6-5,TGTGCCAGCACAGCGGGACAGGGAGTCACTGAAGCTTTCTTT,CASTAGQGVTEAFF
large,TRBJ2-7,TRBD1,TRBV5-6,TGTGCCAGCATCAGGACAGGCTCCTACGAGCAGTACTTC,CASIRTGSYEQYF
NA,TRBJ2-1,NA,TRBV2,TGTGCCAGCAGTGAAGGTAGGCGGGGCGATGAGCAGTTCTTC,CASSEGRRGDEQFF
NA,TRBJ2-1,NA,TRBV19,TGTGCCAGTAGTATGGGTAGGGCATCCTACAATGAGCAGTTCTTC,CASSMGRASYNEQFF
NA,TRBJ1-1,NA,TRBV19,TGTGCCAGTAGTCCCCCCGGGACGAACACTGAAGCTTTCTTT,CASSPPGTNTEAFF
NA,TRBJ1-3,NA,TRBV6-4,TGTGCCAGGGACAGAAGGGAAATCTCTGGAAACACCATATATTTT,CARDRREISGNTIYF
NA,TRBJ2-7,TRBD2,TRBV4-1,TGCGCCAGCAGCCAAGAACTGGCTAGCGGCTACGAGCAGTACTTC,CASSQELASGYEQYF
NA,TRBJ2-5,TRBD2,TRBV6-5,TGTGCCAGCAGTTACCAGCGGGGGGCCAACCGGGGGACCCAGTACTTC,CASSYQRGANRGTQYF
NA,TRBJ1-5,TRBD1,TRBV18,TGTGCCAGCTCACCAGACAGGGGTGGCAATCAGCCCCAGCATTTT,CASSPDRGGNQPQHF
NA,TRBJ1-6,NA,TRBV4-1,TGCGCCAGCAGCCAAACACTCTCCTATAATTCACCCCTCCACTTT,CASSQTLSYNSPLHF